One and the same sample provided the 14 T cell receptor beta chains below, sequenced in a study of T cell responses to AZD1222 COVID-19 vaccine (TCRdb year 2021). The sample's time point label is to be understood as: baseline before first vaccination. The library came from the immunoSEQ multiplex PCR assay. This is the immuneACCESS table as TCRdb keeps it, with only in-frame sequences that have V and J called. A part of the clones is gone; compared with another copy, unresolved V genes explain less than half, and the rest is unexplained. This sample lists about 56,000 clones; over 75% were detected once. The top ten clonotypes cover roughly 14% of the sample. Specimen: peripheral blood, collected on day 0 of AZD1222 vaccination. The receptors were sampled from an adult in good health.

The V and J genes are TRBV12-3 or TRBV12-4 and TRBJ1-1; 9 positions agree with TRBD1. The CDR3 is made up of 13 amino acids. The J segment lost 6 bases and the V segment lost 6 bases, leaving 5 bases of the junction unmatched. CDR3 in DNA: TGTGCCAGCAGACAAGACAGGGGGGCTGAAGCTTTCTTT. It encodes CASRQDRGAEAFF.

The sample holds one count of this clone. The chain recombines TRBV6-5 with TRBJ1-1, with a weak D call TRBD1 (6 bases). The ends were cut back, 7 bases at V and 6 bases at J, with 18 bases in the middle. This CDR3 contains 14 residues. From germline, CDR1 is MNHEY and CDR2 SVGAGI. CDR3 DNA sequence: TGTGCCAGCACCCGGACAGCTACGTCGTCTGAAGCTTTCTTT. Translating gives CASTRTATSSEAFF.

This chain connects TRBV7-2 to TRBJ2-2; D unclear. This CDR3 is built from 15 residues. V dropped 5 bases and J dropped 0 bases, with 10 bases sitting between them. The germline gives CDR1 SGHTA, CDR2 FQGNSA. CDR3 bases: TGTGCCAGCAGCAGACGACCCCCGAACACCGGGGAGCTGTTTTTT. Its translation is CASSRRPPNTGELFF.

The CDR3 DNA sequence: TGTGCCAGTAGTATACTGGATACACTAAATTCACCCCTCCACTTT. It codes for CASSILDTLNSPLHF. The rearrangement links TRBV19 to TRBJ1-6, with D hard to call. The CDR3 totals 15 residues. The V end was cut by 2 bases, the J end by 7 bases, with 12 bases between. In germline, CDR1 is LNHDA, CDR2 SQIVND (reference sequence).

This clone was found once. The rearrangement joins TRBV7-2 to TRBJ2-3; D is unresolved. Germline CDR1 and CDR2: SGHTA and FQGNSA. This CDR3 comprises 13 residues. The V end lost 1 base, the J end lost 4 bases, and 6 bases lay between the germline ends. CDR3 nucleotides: TGTGCCAGCAGCTTAGGTGGAGCAGATACGCAGTATTTT. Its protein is CASSLGGADTQYF.

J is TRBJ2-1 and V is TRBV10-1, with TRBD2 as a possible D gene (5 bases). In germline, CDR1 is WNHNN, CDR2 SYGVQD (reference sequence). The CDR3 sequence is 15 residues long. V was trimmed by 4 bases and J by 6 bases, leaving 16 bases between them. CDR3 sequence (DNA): TGCGCCAGCAGTGGGAGCGGTCTAGCCCCCAATGAGCAGTTCTTC. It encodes CASSGSGLAPNEQFF.

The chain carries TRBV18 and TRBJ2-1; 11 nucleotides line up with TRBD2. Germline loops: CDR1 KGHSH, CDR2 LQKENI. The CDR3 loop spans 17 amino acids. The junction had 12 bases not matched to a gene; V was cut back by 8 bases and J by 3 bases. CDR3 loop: CASPPTGLAGGYNEQFF. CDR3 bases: TGTGCCAGCCCCCCCACCGGCCTAGCGGGAGGCTACAATGAGCAGTTCTTC.

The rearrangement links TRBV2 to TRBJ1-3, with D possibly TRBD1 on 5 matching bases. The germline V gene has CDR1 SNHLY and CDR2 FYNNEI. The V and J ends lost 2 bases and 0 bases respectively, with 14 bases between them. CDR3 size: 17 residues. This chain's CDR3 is CASSEWGPGTSGNTIYF. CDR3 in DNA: TGTGCCAGCAGTGAATGGGGCCCTGGGACCTCTGGAAACACCATATATTTT.

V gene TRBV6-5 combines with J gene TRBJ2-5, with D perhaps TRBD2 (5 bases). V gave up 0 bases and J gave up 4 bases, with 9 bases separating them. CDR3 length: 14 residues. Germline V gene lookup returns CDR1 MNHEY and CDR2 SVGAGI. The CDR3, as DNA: TGTGCCAGCAGTTACTCCAGACGGGGAGAGACCCAGTACTTC. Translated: CASSYSRRGETQYF.

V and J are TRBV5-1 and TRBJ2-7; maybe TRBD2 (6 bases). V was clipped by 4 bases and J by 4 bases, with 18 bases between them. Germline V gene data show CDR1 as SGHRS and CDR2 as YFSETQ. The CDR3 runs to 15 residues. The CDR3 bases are TGCGCCAGCAGCGAAGACCACCGCCGGGGGTACGAGCAGTACTTC. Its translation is CASSEDHRRGYEQYF.

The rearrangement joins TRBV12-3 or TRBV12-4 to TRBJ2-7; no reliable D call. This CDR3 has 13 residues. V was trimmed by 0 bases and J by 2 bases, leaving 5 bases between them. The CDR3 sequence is CASSLAGTYEQYF. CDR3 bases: TGTGCCAGCAGTTTAGCAGGTACCTACGAGCAGTACTTC.

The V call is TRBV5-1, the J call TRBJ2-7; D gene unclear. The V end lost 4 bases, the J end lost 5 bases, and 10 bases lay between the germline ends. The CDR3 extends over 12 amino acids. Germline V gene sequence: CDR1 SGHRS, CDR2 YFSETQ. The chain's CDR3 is CASSDLLNEQYF. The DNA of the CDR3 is TGCGCCAGCAGCGACCTTCTGAACGAGCAGTACTTC.

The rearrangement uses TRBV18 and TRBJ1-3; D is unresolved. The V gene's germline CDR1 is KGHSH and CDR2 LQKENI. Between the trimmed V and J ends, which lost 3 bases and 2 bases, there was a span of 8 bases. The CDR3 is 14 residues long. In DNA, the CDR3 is TGTGCCAGCTCACCCACAAACGCTGGAAACACCATATATTTT. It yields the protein CASSPTNAGNTIYF. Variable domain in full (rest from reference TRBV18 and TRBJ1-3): NAGVMQNPRHLVRRRGQEARLRCSPMKGHSHVYWYRQLPEEGLKFMVYLQKENIIDESGMPKERFSAEFPKEGPSILRIQQVVRGDSAAYFCASSPTNAGNTIYFGEGSWLTVV.

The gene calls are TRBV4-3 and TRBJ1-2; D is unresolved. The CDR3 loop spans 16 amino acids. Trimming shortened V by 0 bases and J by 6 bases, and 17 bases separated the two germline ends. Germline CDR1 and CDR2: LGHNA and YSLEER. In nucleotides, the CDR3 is TGCGCCAGCAGCCAAGAGAGGCCCTCCCTAGCCCATGGCTACACCTTC. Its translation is CASSQERPSLAHGYTF.